This T cell receptor beta chain was sequenced in a study of Ad26.COV2.S vaccination and SARS-CoV-2 variants. Looked up from germline, CDR1 is MNHEY and CDR2 is SVGAGI. The CDR3 runs 14 residues. The V and J ends lost 10 bases and 6 bases, in that order; junction bases with no gene match: 12. Treatment of the sample: over 15 received Ad26.COV2.S at low or high dose, single or two shots; about 5 received placebo; per-sample allocation not given. Sampling was performed 63 days after the first vaccine or placebo injection. The protocol was immunoSEQ multiplex PCR, while the TCRdb copy is restricted to in-frame clones and leaves out a portion. The repertoire consists of 400,000 to 500,000 clones, with roughly 87% occurring once and the leading ten covering 2.5%.

The TCR originated in a person aged 18-60 years who received the Ad26.COV2.S COVID-19 vaccine or a placebo. Specimen: peripheral blood, collected in a trial of Ad26.COV2.S vaccine versus placebo. The rearrangement links TRBV6-5 to TRBJ2-5; 9 bases match TRBD2. The CDR3 region is CATHLSGRLKTQYF. In DNA form, the CDR3 reads TGTGCCACGCATTTAAGCGGGAGGTTAAAGACCCAGTACTTC.